This is a list of T cell receptor beta chains from one sample in a study of response to subunit inactivated influenza vaccine. TCRdb itself ran the RT-PCR reads through MiXCR, one entry per CDR3 protein. Among around 760,000 distinct CDR3 sequences listed, approximately 14% were seen once. Sequenced here: PBMCs from blood, sampled roughly 2 weeks before vaccination. Every receptor here comes from a man aged 45-60 years who received an inactivated influenza vaccine. Each CDR3 is given with its conserved first and last residue. D genes are given only for firm matches. Clone size, where shown, is once, few, many, or a class for clones that have expanded.

j_gene | d_gene | v_gene | abundance | CDR3nt | CDR3aa
TRBJ2-3 | NA | TRBV12-3/TRBV12-4 | NA | TGTGCCAGCAGTTTGGTTTTGAGTCAGTCAGATACGCAGTATTTT | CASSLVLSQSDTQYF
TRBJ1-1 | NA | TRBV5-1 | NA | TGCGCCAGCAGGAGTACGGGGCCAGCTTTCTTT | CASRSTGPAFF
TRBJ2-7 | TRBD2 | TRBV20-1 | few | TGCAGTGCCTTAGCGGGGGGACCTTCCTACGAGCAGTACTTC | CSALAGGPSYEQYF
TRBJ1-5 | TRBD1 | TRBV18 | NA | TGTGCCAGCTCACCAGGGACAGGGCTACAGCCCCAGCATTTT | CASSPGTGLQPQHF
TRBJ2-7 | TRBD1 | TRBV18 | NA | TGTGCCAGCTCACCGGGGACAGAGCGGTCCTACGAGCAGTACTTC | CASSPGTERSYEQYF
TRBJ2-3 | NA | TRBV6-1 | NA | TGTGCCAGCCTCCCAGGGGGGGTTCGCCGCACAGATACGCAGTGTTTT | CASLPGGVRRTDTQCF
TRBJ2-1 | TRBD2 | TRBV20-1 | NA | TGCAGTGCCAGAAGCGGGAGCAGCTCCTACAATGAGCAGTTCTTC | CSARSGSSSYNEQFF
TRBJ2-3 | NA | TRBV5-1 | few | TGCGCCAGCAGCTTGGTTGCGAAAGGAAAAGGGACAGATACGCAGTATTTT | CASSLVAKGKGTDTQYF
TRBJ2-3 | TRBD2 | TRBV12-3/TRBV12-4 | NA | TGTGCCAGCACCTTGCCGGGGGGACTAGTGCTTGGCACGCAGTATTTT | CASTLPGGLVLGTQYF
TRBJ2-1 | TRBD2 | TRBV29-1 | many | TGCAGCGTTGTTGGACTAGCGGGGGTGAATGAGCAGTTCTTC | CSVVGLAGVNEQFF
TRBJ2-3 | TRBD2 | TRBV9 | NA | TGTGCCAGCAGCGTAGGGCTAGCGGGAGATACGCAGTATTTT | CASSVGLAGDTQYF
TRBJ1-1 | NA | TRBV6-1 | NA | TGTGCCAGCAGTGAGGACAGCTATCGTGAAGCTTTCTTT | CASSEDSYREAFF
TRBJ2-7 | TRBD1 | TRBV24-1 | few | TGTGCCACCAGTGAGACCGGGACAGGGAGTTCCTACGAGCAGTACTTC | CATSETGTGSSYEQYF
TRBJ2-5 | TRBD2 | TRBV4-2 | few | TGTGCCAGCAGCCCTGGAACTAGCGGGACCCAAGAGACCCAGTACTTC | CASSPGTSGTQETQYF
TRBJ2-2 | NA | TRBV7-9 | few | TGTGGAGGGGCCCAACCGGACACCGGGGAGCTGTTTTTT | CGGAQPDTGELFF
TRBJ2-5 | TRBD2 | TRBV10-3 | NA | TGTGCCATCAGTGAGTCGAGACTAGCGGGAGAGACCCAGTACTTC | CAISESRLAGETQYF
TRBJ2-1 | NA | TRBV27 | many | TGTGCCAGCAGTTTATACGGGTATGAGCAGTTCTTC | CASSLYGYEQFF
TRBJ2-3 | TRBD2 | TRBV7-2 | few | TGTGCCAGCAGCTTAGTAGCGGGAGAGAAAGATACGCAGTATTTT | CASSLVAGEKDTQYF
TRBJ2-7 | NA | TRBV7-2 | NA | TGTGCCAGCAGCTTAGGCGCCGGACCCTACGAGCAGTACTTC | CASSLGAGPYEQYF
TRBJ2-7 | TRBD2 | TRBV28 | NA | TGTGCCAGCAGCCACGGACTAGCGGGAACCTACGAGCAGTACTTC | CASSHGLAGTYEQYF
TRBJ2-1 | NA | TRBV28 | NA | TGTGCCAGCAACCTATCAGGGGGGCATGAGCAGTTCTTC | CASNLSGGHEQFF
TRBJ1-2 | NA | TRBV7-9 | NA | TGTGCCAGCAGCGCGGACCTGGGGGGCTACACCTTC | CASSADLGGYTF
TRBJ1-1 | NA | TRBV29-1 | NA | TGCAGCGTTGAAGATCCTGGTTTTGAAGCTTTCTTT | CSVEDPGFEAFF
TRBJ2-7 | TRBD1 | TRBV7-2 | few | TGTGCCAGCAGCCGCGAAAGGGGACAGACCTACGAGCAGTACTTC | CASSRERGQTYEQYF
TRBJ2-7 | NA | TRBV5-6 | NA | TGTGCCAGCAGCTTGGGTAGTTCGGAGCAGTACTTC | CASSLGSSEQYF
TRBJ1-6 | TRBD1 | TRBV11-2 | few | TGTGCCAGCAGCTCGGACAGGGCCGGTTCACCCCTCCACTTT | CASSSDRAGSPLHF
TRBJ2-5 | NA | TRBV12-3/TRBV12-4 | once | TGTGCCAGCAGTTTCCTAGCTGTAGAGACCCAGTACTTC | CASSFLAVETQYF
TRBJ2-5 | NA | TRBV29-1 | NA | TGCAGCGTTGATGGCAGGGGACAAGAGACCCAGTACTTC | CSVDGRGQETQYF
TRBJ2-7 | NA | TRBV3-1 | few | TGTGCCAGCAGCCAAGGGGTTCTGGACGAGCAGTACTTC | CASSQGVLDEQYF
TRBJ2-1 | NA | TRBV20-1 | few | TGCAGTGCTCCCCAGGGCCCCTACAATGAGCAGTTCTTC | CSAPQGPYNEQFF
TRBJ1-1 | NA | TRBV20-1 | few | TGCAGTGCTTTTGCCCCCCCGGCGCGCACTGAAGCTTTCTTT | CSAFAPPARTEAFF
TRBJ1-2 | NA | TRBV11-2 | few | TGTGCCAGCAGCGAGGAGAGCTATGGCTACACCTTC | CASSEESYGYTF
TRBJ1-1 | NA | TRBV30 | NA | TGTGCCTGGAGTCCCCAGGGCTCTGAAGCTTTCTTT | CAWSPQGSEAFF
TRBJ1-1 | TRBD1 | TRBV27 | NA | TGTGCCAGCAGTCCCTCGAAGGGGGCTAACACTGAAGCTTTCTTT | CASSPSKGANTEAFF
TRBJ1-1 | NA | TRBV5-1 | NA | TGCGCCAGCAGCCCATCCGGGGCCTATACTGAAGCTTTCTTT | CASSPSGAYTEAFF
TRBJ1-5 | TRBD1 | TRBV12-3/TRBV12-4 | NA | TGTGCCAGCAAATCCGGGACAGGGATCGGATTCAATCAGCCCCAGCATTTT | CASKSGTGIGFNQPQHF
TRBJ2-7 | TRBD1 | TRBV20-1 | once | TGCAGTGCTAGAGATCGTGGAACAGGGGGTCGGTACGAGCAGTACTTC | CSARDRGTGGRYEQYF
TRBJ2-1 | NA | TRBV12-3/TRBV12-4 | many | TGTGCCAGCAGTCTCATCCTTGGGGGGCTCGGGGAGCAGTTCTTC | CASSLILGGLGEQFF
TRBJ2-4 | TRBD2 | TRBV15 | many | TGTGCCACCAGCAGAGATCGCGCGGGAGGGATAAACATTCAGTACTTC | CATSRDRAGGINIQYF
TRBJ2-5 | NA | TRBV18 | NA | TGTGCCAGCTCACCGGGCATAGAGACCCAGTACTTC | CASSPGIETQYF
TRBJ2-1 | TRBD1 | TRBV5-1 | NA | TGCGCCAGCAGCCAAACATCCGGGACAGGGGTTTTGAATGAGCAGTTCTTC | CASSQTSGTGVLNEQFF
TRBJ2-7 | NA | TRBV5-1 | few | TGCGCCAGCAGCTTGCAGGGCCACTCCTACGAGCAGTACTTC | CASSLQGHSYEQYF
TRBJ1-2 | NA | TRBV19 | few | TGTGCCAGTAGCCCCGAGACAGTGAGCTACACCTTC | CASSPETVSYTF
TRBJ2-7 | NA | TRBV6-5 | few | TGTGCCAGCAGTTATAGGTACAGCTCCTACGAGCAGTACTTC | CASSYRYSSYEQYF
TRBJ1-5 | NA | TRBV6-2/TRBV6-3 | NA | TGTGCCAGCAGTTTGGGGGACCATCAGCCCCAGCATTTT | CASSLGDHQPQHF
TRBJ2-5 | NA | TRBV24-1 | NA | TGTGCCACCAGTGATTTGAGGGGCCCACCCCAAGAGACCCAGTACTTC | CATSDLRGPPQETQYF
TRBJ2-2 | TRBD1 | TRBV3-1 | few | TGTGCCAGCAGCCAAGGGACAGGGCCCGGGGAGCTGTTTTTT | CASSQGTGPGELFF
TRBJ2-2 | TRBD2 | TRBV5-6 | NA | TGTGCCACCGTAGCGGGAGGCACCGGGGAGCTGTTTTTT | CATVAGGTGELFF
TRBJ2-5 | TRBD2 | TRBV7-2 | once | TGTGCCAGCAGCTTAGCGACCGGGAGCGGGACCCATTACTTC | CASSLATGSGTHYF
TRBJ2-3 | NA | TRBV28 | few | TGTGCCAGCAGTTTACGGACGGTTAGCACAGATACGCAGTATTTT | CASSLRTVSTDTQYF
TRBJ1-5 | NA | TRBV19 | few | TGTGCCAGTAGAAACTCACTCCTAAAGAGCAATCAGCCCCAGCATTTT | CASRNSLLKSNQPQHF
TRBJ2-2 | NA | TRBV9 | NA | TGTGCCAGCAGCGCCTCCGTAGGGCCCGGGGAGCTGTTTTTT | CASSASVGPGELFF
TRBJ2-7 | NA | TRBV20-1 | NA | TGCAGTGCTAGAGACGTAACTTCAGGGGAAGGAGTCTACGATCAGTACTTC | CSARDVTSGEGVYDQYF